This paragraph covers one T cell receptor (beta chain) sequence. Its antigen is unidentified. Sampled while nominally healthy, donors likely had unrecorded immune exposures. The CDR3 has 14 amino acids. CDR1 is LNHDA and CDR2 is SQIVND in the germline V gene (reference sequence). V was shortened by 10 bases and J by 1 base, with 16 bases between the two germline ends. This PCR relied on a set of 60 Vbeta primers and 13 Jbeta primers. Original analysis: Unique TCR beta chains numbered around 80 million in a later analysis, with approximately 10 million shared. Profiling relied on immunoSEQ multiplex PCR, and the TCRdb table lists in-frame clones only, not all of them. V and J calls plus clone size are reproduced from that table; the DNA served to infer D and trimming. The sample includes 60,000 to 70,000 clones, under 85% of them seen just once. This sample stems from a study of cytomegalovirus exposure and HLA in healthy donors.

Study-level points and caveats: In an earlier analysis, productive rearrangement rates for most beta V segments clustered near 87% or 30%. Later analysis demonstrated an association between a missense DCLRE1C variant and TCR beta V- and J-gene trimming.

The chain couples TRBV19 to TRBJ1-1, with D possibly matching TRBD1 (5 bases). This receptor was identified in a woman in her twenties or thirties in good health and CMV-seronegative. The sample comprised PBMCs. CDR3 amino acids: CATNPGGRNTEAFF. The CDR3 DNA is TGTGCCACCAACCCGGGGGGGAGGAACACTGAAGCTTTCTTT.